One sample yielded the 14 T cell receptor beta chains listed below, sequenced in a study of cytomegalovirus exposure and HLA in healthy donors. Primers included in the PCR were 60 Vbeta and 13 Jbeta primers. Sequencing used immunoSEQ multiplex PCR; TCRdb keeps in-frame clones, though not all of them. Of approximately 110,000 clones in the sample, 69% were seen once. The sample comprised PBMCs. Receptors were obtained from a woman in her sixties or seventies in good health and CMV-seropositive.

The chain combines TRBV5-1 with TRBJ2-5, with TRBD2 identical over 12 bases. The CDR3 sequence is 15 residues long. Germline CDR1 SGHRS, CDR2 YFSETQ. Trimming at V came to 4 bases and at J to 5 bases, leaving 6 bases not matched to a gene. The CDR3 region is CASSAGLAGLETQYF. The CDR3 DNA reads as TGCGCCAGCAGCGCCGGACTAGCGGGGTTGGAGACCCAGTACTTC.

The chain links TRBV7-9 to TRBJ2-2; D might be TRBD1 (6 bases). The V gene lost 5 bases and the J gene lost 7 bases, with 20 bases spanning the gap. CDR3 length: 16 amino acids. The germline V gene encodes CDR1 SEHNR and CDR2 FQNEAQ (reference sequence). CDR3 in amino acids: CASSHASQGLGGELFF. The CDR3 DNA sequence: TGTGCCAGCAGCCACGCCTCACAGGGCTTGGGCGGGGAGCTGTTTTTT.

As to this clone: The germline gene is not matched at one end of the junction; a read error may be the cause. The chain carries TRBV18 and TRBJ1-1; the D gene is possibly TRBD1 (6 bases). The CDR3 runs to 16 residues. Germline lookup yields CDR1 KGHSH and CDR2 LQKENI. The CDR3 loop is CASSRFGTPKNTEAFF. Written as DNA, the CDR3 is TGTGCCAGTTCACGGTTCGGGACACCAAAGAACACTGAAGCTTTCTTT.

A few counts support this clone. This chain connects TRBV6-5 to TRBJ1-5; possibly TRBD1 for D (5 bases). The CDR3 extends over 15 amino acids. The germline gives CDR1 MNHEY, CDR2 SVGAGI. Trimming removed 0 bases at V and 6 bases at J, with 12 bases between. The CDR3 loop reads CASSYSARAAQPQHF. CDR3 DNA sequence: TGTGCCAGCAGTTACTCGGCCAGGGCCGCTCAGCCCCAGCATTTT.

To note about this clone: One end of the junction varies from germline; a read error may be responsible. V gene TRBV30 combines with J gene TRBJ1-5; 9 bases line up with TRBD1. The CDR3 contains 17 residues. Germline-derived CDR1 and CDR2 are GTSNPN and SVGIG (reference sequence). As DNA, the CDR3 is TGTGCCTGCTGTTCGAGGGACAGGGCCGGTAGCACTCAGCCCCAGCATTTT. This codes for CACCSRDRAGSTQPQHF.

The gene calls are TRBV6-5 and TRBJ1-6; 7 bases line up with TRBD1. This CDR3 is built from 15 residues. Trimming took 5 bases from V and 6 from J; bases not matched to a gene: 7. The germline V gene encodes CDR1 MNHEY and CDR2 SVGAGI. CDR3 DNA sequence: TGTGCCAGCAGTCGACAGGGATTTGGTAATTCACCCCTCCACTTT. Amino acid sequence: CASSRQGFGNSPLHF.

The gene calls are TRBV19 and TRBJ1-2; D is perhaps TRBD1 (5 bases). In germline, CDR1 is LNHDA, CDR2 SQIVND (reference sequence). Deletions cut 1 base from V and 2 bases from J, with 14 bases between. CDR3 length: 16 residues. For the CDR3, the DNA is TGTGCCAGTAGTATAGTTCCCGCACAGGAGAACTATGGCTACACCTTC. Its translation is CASSIVPAQENYGYTF.

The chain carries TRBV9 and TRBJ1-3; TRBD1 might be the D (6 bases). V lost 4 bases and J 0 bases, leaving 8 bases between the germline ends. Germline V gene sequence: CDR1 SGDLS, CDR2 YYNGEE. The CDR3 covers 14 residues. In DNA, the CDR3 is TGTGCCAGCAGCAGAGGGGGCTCTGGAAACACCATATATTTT. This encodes CASSRGGSGNTIYF.

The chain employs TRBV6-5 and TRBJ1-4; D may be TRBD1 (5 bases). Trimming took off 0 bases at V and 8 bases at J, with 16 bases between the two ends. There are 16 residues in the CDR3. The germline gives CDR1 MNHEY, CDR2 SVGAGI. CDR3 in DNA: TGTGCCAGCAGTTACTCGACGGGGCGTGGAGGGGAAAAACTGTTTTTT. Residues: CASSYSTGRGGEKLFF.

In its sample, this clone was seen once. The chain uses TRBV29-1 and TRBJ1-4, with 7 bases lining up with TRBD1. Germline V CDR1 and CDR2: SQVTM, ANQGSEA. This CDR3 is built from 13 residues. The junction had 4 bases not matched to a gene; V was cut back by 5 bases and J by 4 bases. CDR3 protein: CSVWRDSNEKLFF. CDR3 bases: TGCAGCGTTTGGCGGGACAGTAATGAAAAACTGTTTTTT.

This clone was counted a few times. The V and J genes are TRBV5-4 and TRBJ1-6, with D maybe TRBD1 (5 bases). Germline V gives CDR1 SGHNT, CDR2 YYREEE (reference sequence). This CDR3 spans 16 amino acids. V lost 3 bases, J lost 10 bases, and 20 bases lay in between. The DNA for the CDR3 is TGTGCCAGCAGCTCTGGGGGAGGGGCTCTAAGGTCACCCCTCCACTTT. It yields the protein CASSSGGGALRSPLHF.

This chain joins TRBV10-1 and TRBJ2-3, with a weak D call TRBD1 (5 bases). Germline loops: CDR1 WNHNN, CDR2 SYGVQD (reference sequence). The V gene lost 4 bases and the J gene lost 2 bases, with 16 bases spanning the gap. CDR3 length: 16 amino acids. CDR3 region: CASSAYYQGPTDTQYF. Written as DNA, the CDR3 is TGCGCCAGCAGTGCGTACTACCAGGGCCCCACAGATACGCAGTATTTT.

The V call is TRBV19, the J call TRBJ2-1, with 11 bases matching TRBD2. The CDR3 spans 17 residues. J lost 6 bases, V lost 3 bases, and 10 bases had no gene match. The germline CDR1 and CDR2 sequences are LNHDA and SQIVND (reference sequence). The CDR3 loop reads CASSMKLAGGKPNEQFF. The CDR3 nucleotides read TGTGCCAGTAGTATGAAGCTAGCGGGGGGCAAACCCAATGAGCAGTTCTTC.

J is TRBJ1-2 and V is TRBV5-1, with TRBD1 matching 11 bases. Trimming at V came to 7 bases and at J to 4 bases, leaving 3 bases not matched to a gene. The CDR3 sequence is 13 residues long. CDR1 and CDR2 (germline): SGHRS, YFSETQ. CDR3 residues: CASGTGGGYGYTF. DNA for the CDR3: TGCGCCAGCGGGACAGGGGGAGGCTATGGCTACACCTTC.